This T cell receptor beta chain was identified in a study of T cell repertoires in cytomegalovirus infection. Overall study: In public TCR beta signatures, there were indications of both CMV infection and matching HLA type.

TCRdb redid the calling of the reads with MiXCR, one entry per CDR3 protein. The sample shows some 68,000 distinct CDR3 sequences, about 23% of them seen only once. Study results and limitations: Identification of carriers of CMV plus the relevant HLA was performed using cumulative public TCR beta family frequency. HLA-C-restricted TCR beta clonotypes specific for CMV led the ex vivo response.

On this clonotype itself: What it binds is not known.

This TCR was recovered from a human donor in good health (CMV status not recorded). Some clones in this sample may be carry-over from other donors' samples. Sequencing was carried out using PBMCs, sequenced either directly or after in vitro stimulation (not recorded which).

The CDR3 protein is CASSQDQPENTEAFF. In DNA form, the CDR3 reads TGTGCCAGCAGCCAAGATCAGCCGGAGAACACTGAAGCTTTCTTT. The V and J genes are TRBV4-2 and TRBJ1-1; D gene uncertain. In germline, CDR1 is LGHNA, CDR2 YNFKEQ. CDR3 length: 15 residues. The ends were cut back, 0 bases at V and 1 base at J, with 9 bases in the middle.